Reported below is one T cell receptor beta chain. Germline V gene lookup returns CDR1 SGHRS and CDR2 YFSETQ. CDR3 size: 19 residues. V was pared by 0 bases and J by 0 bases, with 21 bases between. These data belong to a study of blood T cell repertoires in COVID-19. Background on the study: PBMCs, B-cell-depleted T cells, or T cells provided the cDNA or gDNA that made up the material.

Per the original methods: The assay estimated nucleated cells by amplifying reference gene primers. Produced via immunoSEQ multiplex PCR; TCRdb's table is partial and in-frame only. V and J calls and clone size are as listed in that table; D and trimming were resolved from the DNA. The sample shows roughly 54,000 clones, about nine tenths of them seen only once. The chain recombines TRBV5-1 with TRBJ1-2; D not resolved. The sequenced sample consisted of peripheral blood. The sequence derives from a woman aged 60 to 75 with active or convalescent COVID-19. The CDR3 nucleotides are TGCGCCAGCAGCTTGGATGGTTTTAACAGCCCATCCACTAACTATGGCTACACCTTC. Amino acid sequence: CASSLDGFNSPSTNYGYTF.